This T cell receptor beta chain was recorded in a study of human T cells and chemical hapten exposure. Described time point: healthy volunteer bleed at 6 weeks. The template was total RNA from unfractionated whole blood. Source study methods: Between 23,224 and 690,600 TCRs appeared in each sample, and the median stood at around 92,000. MiXCR, run by TCRdb on the RACE reads, gives a single entry per CDR3 protein. Clone size and V and J calls follow TCRdb, not the original study. The sample consists of some 77,000 distinct CDR3 sequences, about 8.6% of them appearing once. The V and J ends lost 4 bases and 1 base respectively, with 9 bases between them. CDR3 length: 14 amino acids. The germline gives CDR1 SNHLY, CDR2 FYNNEI.

Sequences were obtained from whole blood. The chain has TRBV2 and TRBJ2-3, with D possibly being TRBD2 (6 bases). The TCR was taken from a female donor in good health. Some clones in this sample may be carry-over from other donors' samples. DNA of the CDR3: TGTGCCAGCAGTGTTTGGGGGGGCACAGATACGCAGTATTTT. This sequence encodes CASSVWGGTDTQYF.